A selection of T cell receptor beta chains follows, all from one sample in a study of T cell responses to AZD1222 COVID-19 vaccine. Repertoires were generated with immunoSEQ multiplex PCR, while TCRdb's copy carries only in-frame clones and drops some. The sample records 210,000 or so clones, about 94% being singletons. The input for sequencing was peripheral blood, taken 28 days after the second dose of the MenACWY control vaccine. The receptors come from an adult who received the MenACWY meningococcal vaccine as a control. The CDR3 runs from the conserved cysteine through the conserved F or W. Each record gives: clone size, D gene, V gene, J gene, CDR3 protein, CDR3 DNA. The D gene is left open where the match is weak. The listing skips clone size in some rows; elsewhere it reads once, few, many or a size class.

clone size: once
D gene: TRBD2
V gene: TRBV11-3
J gene: TRBJ2-2
CDR3 protein: CASSPAGVSTGELFF
CDR3 DNA: TGTGCCAGCAGCCCAGCGGGAGTTAGTACCGGGGAGCTGTTTTTT

clone size: -
D gene: TRBD1
V gene: TRBV27
J gene: TRBJ2-3
CDR3 protein: CASSSSGGATDTQYF
CDR3 DNA: TGTGCCAGCAGCTCCTCAGGGGGCGCGACAGATACGCAGTATTTT

clone size: -
D gene: -
V gene: TRBV9
J gene: TRBJ1-1
CDR3 protein: CASSVAGQNTEAFF
CDR3 DNA: TGTGCCAGCAGCGTAGCAGGACAGAACACTGAAGCTTTCTTT

clone size: -
D gene: -
V gene: TRBV4-1
J gene: TRBJ2-1
CDR3 protein: CASSQAAIESYNEQFF
CDR3 DNA: TGCGCCAGCAGCCAAGCGGCGATTGAATCCTACAATGAGCAGTTCTTC

clone size: -
D gene: -
V gene: TRBV28
J gene: TRBJ1-2
CDR3 protein: CASSRYGYTF
CDR3 DNA: TGTGCCAGCAGTCGATATGGCTACACCTTC

clone size: -
D gene: -
V gene: TRBV19
J gene: TRBJ2-5
CDR3 protein: CASSRDIVEETQYF
CDR3 DNA: TGTGCCAGTAGTAGGGACATCGTGGAGGAGACCCAGTACTTC

clone size: -
D gene: -
V gene: TRBV2
J gene: TRBJ1-2
CDR3 protein: CASSETGDYGYTF
CDR3 DNA: TGTGCCAGCAGTGAAACGGGGGACTATGGCTACACCTTC

clone size: -
D gene: TRBD2
V gene: TRBV6-5
J gene: TRBJ2-5
CDR3 protein: CASSYSGSQETQYF
CDR3 DNA: TGTGCCAGCAGTTATAGCGGGAGTCAAGAGACCCAGTACTTC

clone size: -
D gene: TRBD1
V gene: TRBV18
J gene: TRBJ2-3
CDR3 protein: CASSDRDDTQYF
CDR3 DNA: TGTGCCAGCTCCGACAGGGATGATACGCAGTATTTT

clone size: -
D gene: -
V gene: TRBV24-1
J gene: TRBJ1-5
CDR3 protein: CATSPGLSNQPQHF
CDR3 DNA: TGTGCCACCAGTCCGGGACTGAGCAATCAGCCCCAGCATTTT

clone size: -
D gene: TRBD2
V gene: TRBV9
J gene: TRBJ2-1
CDR3 protein: CASSYTSGHEQFF
CDR3 DNA: TGTGCCAGCAGCTATACTAGCGGGCATGAGCAGTTCTTC

clone size: once
D gene: TRBD2
V gene: TRBV11-2
J gene: TRBJ2-1
CDR3 protein: CASSLAPSGREQFF
CDR3 DNA: TGTGCCAGCAGCTTGGCCCCTAGCGGGAGGGAGCAGTTCTTC

clone size: -
D gene: -
V gene: TRBV2
J gene: TRBJ2-5
CDR3 protein: CASSFRIGAETQYF
CDR3 DNA: TGTGCCAGCAGTTTCAGAATCGGTGCAGAGACCCAGTACTTC

clone size: -
D gene: TRBD2
V gene: TRBV11-3
J gene: TRBJ2-1
CDR3 protein: CASSSGLAAEQFF
CDR3 DNA: TGTGCCAGCAGCTCCGGACTAGCAGCTGAGCAGTTCTTC

clone size: -
D gene: -
V gene: TRBV6-4
J gene: TRBJ2-7
CDR3 protein: CASSDSARGNEQYF
CDR3 DNA: TGTGCCAGCAGTGACTCCGCCAGGGGAAATGAGCAGTACTTC

clone size: once
D gene: TRBD1
V gene: TRBV9
J gene: TRBJ1-5
CDR3 protein: CASSTGAGIENQPQHF
CDR3 DNA: TGTGCCAGCAGCACAGGGGCAGGAATTGAGAATCAGCCCCAGCATTTT

clone size: -
D gene: TRBD1
V gene: TRBV3-1/TRBV3-2
J gene: TRBJ1-2
CDR3 protein: CASSQNRGGYGYTF
CDR3 DNA: TGTGCCAGCAGCCAAAACAGGGGCGGCTATGGCTACACCTTC

clone size: -
D gene: TRBD1
V gene: TRBV27
J gene: TRBJ1-1
CDR3 protein: CASSRTGGTEAFF
CDR3 DNA: TGTGCCAGCAGCAGGACAGGGGGCACTGAAGCTTTCTTT

clone size: -
D gene: -
V gene: TRBV2
J gene: TRBJ1-2
CDR3 protein: CASKGDYYGYTF
CDR3 DNA: TGTGCCAGCAAGGGGGACTACTATGGCTACACCTTC

clone size: -
D gene: -
V gene: TRBV3-1/TRBV3-2
J gene: TRBJ1-5
CDR3 protein: CASSHSARSNQPQHF
CDR3 DNA: TGTGCCAGCAGCCATTCGGCACGAAGCAATCAGCCCCAGCATTTT

clone size: -
D gene: TRBD1
V gene: TRBV5-5
J gene: TRBJ2-2
CDR3 protein: CASSTDRERTGELFF
CDR3 DNA: TGTGCCAGCAGCACCGACAGGGAGCGGACCGGGGAGCTGTTTTTT

clone size: -
D gene: TRBD2
V gene: TRBV27
J gene: TRBJ2-1
CDR3 protein: CASSSQRGGLDEQFF
CDR3 DNA: TGTGCCAGCAGTTCTCAGCGGGGGGGTCTCGATGAGCAGTTCTTC

clone size: -
D gene: TRBD2
V gene: TRBV7-2
J gene: TRBJ2-1
CDR3 protein: CASSPTSGRWNEQFF
CDR3 DNA: TGTGCCAGCAGCCCGACGTCCGGGAGGTGGAATGAGCAGTTCTTC

clone size: -
D gene: -
V gene: TRBV6-6
J gene: TRBJ2-4
CDR3 protein: CASSYSSGAAKNIQYF
CDR3 DNA: TGTGCCAGCAGTTACTCGTCAGGGGCGGCCAAAAACATTCAGTACTTC

clone size: -
D gene: TRBD2
V gene: TRBV9
J gene: TRBJ2-7
CDR3 protein: CASSLAGGTGEQYF
CDR3 DNA: TGTGCCAGCAGCCTAGCGGGAGGTACGGGAGAGCAGTACTTC

clone size: -
D gene: -
V gene: TRBV27
J gene: TRBJ1-2
CDR3 protein: CASSLAGFYGYTF
CDR3 DNA: TGTGCCAGCAGTTTGGCAGGATTCTATGGCTACACCTTC

clone size: once
D gene: -
V gene: TRBV21-1
J gene: TRBJ2-7
CDR3 protein: CASSKTPAAGGGPYEQYF
CDR3 DNA: TGTGCCAGCAGCAAAACCCCGGCGGCGGGGGGCGGGCCCTACGAGCAGTACTTC

clone size: -
D gene: -
V gene: TRBV6-2/TRBV6-3
J gene: TRBJ2-7
CDR3 protein: CASSYPPYEQYF
CDR3 DNA: TGTGCCAGCAGTTACCCACCCTACGAGCAGTACTTC

clone size: -
D gene: TRBD2
V gene: TRBV5-8
J gene: TRBJ2-3
CDR3 protein: CASSFSGKDTQYF
CDR3 DNA: TGTGCCAGCAGCTTTAGCGGGAAGGACACGCAGTATTTT

clone size: -
D gene: -
V gene: TRBV7-8
J gene: TRBJ1-1
CDR3 protein: CASSGPRGAAYTEAFF
CDR3 DNA: TGTGCCAGCAGCGGGCCCCGGGGCGCGGCTTATACTGAAGCTTTCTTT

clone size: -
D gene: TRBD2
V gene: TRBV5-1
J gene: TRBJ2-7
CDR3 protein: CASSPEPSGRGATYEQYF
CDR3 DNA: TGCGCCAGCAGCCCGGAGCCTAGCGGGAGGGGGGCCACCTACGAGCAGTACTTC

clone size: -
D gene: TRBD2
V gene: TRBV5-1
J gene: TRBJ2-1
CDR3 protein: CASSFPGLAGGTGYNEQFF
CDR3 DNA: TGCGCCAGCAGCTTTCCCGGACTAGCGGGAGGGACAGGGTACAATGAGCAGTTCTTC

clone size: -
D gene: TRBD1
V gene: TRBV18
J gene: TRBJ1-1
CDR3 protein: CASSPRQGITEAFF
CDR3 DNA: TGTGCCAGCTCACCGCGACAGGGGATCACTGAAGCTTTCTTT

clone size: -
D gene: TRBD1
V gene: TRBV4-1
J gene: TRBJ2-7
CDR3 protein: CASSQVSGQGYEQYF
CDR3 DNA: TGCGCCAGCAGCCAAGTCTCGGGACAGGGCTACGAGCAGTACTTC

clone size: -
D gene: -
V gene: TRBV6-5
J gene: TRBJ1-2
CDR3 protein: CASSRDIDYGYTF
CDR3 DNA: TGTGCCAGCAGTCGGGACATCGACTATGGCTACACCTTC

clone size: -
D gene: -
V gene: TRBV19
J gene: TRBJ1-1
CDR3 protein: CASSTEQGMNTEAFF
CDR3 DNA: TGTGCCAGTAGTACCGAACAGGGAATGAACACTGAAGCTTTCTTT

clone size: -
D gene: TRBD1
V gene: TRBV5-6
J gene: TRBJ1-5
CDR3 protein: CASSPTGSNQPQHF
CDR3 DNA: TGTGCCAGCAGTCCGACAGGGTCAAATCAGCCCCAGCATTTT

clone size: once
D gene: -
V gene: TRBV27
J gene: TRBJ2-2
CDR3 protein: CASSSENTGELFF
CDR3 DNA: TGTGCCAGCAGTTCGGAAAACACCGGGGAGCTGTTTTTT

clone size: -
D gene: -
V gene: TRBV28
J gene: TRBJ2-7
CDR3 protein: CASSAYEQYF
CDR3 DNA: TGTGCCAGCAGCGCCTACGAGCAGTACTTC

clone size: -
D gene: TRBD1
V gene: TRBV28
J gene: TRBJ1-2
CDR3 protein: CASQTGDYGYTF
CDR3 DNA: TGTGCCAGCCAAACAGGGGACTATGGCTACACCTTC

clone size: -
D gene: -
V gene: TRBV27
J gene: TRBJ1-6
CDR3 protein: CASSLGPVPNSPLHF
CDR3 DNA: TGTGCCAGCAGTCTTGGGCCCGTCCCTAATTCACCCCTCCACTTT